Below, one T cell receptor beta chain is given with its context. The antigen is undetermined. The table came from immunoSEQ multiplex PCR; TCRdb's copy has only in-frame clones and leaves some out. The sample has some 6,000 clones; approximately 84% are singletons. Trimming stripped 3 bases from V and 6 bases from J, with 12 bases between. The CDR3 is 13 amino acids. The germline CDR1 and CDR2 sequences are MGHRA and YSYEKL. Treatment was busulfan-fludarabine conditioning, a marrow graft, and cyclophosphamide on days +3 and +4. This entry belongs to a study of T cells after posttransplantation cyclophosphamide. Broader study findings: Tissue-infiltrating T cells from skin or gut overlapped little with blood T cells. Recipient CMV seropositivity and CMV reactivation strongly tracked TRB clonality. Donor-recipient repertoire similarity was low at 1-2 months, rising over year one.

The sequence was obtained from a female patient aged 50 to 60 who received an allogeneic stem cell transplant from a related donor, was CMV-positive, and had no GVHD. Among the T cells, some may be from the graft donor. The V call is TRBV4-1, the J call TRBJ2-7; a weak D match, TRBD1 (6 bases). This specimen consisted of CD8+ T cells sorted from PBMCs, obtained 1404 days after allogeneic stem cell transplant with posttransplant cyclophosphamide. CDR3 region: CASSQPGHGEQYF. The CDR3 region has the DNA TGCGCCAGCAGCCAGCCGGGACATGGCGAGCAGTACTTC.